One T cell receptor beta chain is described in this entry. At the DNA level, this CDR3 is encoded by other sequences in the same sample as well. The sample belongs to a study of blood T cell repertoires in COVID-19. About the research overall: Sample material is recorded as cDNA or gDNA derived from T cells, B-cell-depleted T cells, or PBMCs.

Using immunoSEQ multiplex PCR, the repertoire was profiled, and TCRdb retains in-frame clones only, with some absent. The sample has about 280,000 clones, 65% to 90% seen once. The CDR3 sequence is 15 residues long. Trimming cost V 0 bases and J 7 bases; bases outside gene matches: 4. CDR1 and CDR2 (germline): SGDLS, YYNGEE. This chain uses TRBV9 with TRBJ2-1; 10 bases agree with TRBD2. The sequencing input was peripheral blood. The TCR comes from a man over 45 with active or convalescent COVID-19. CDR3 nucleotide sequence: TGTGCCAGCAGCGTAGGAGCGGGAGGGCGGAATGAGCAGTTCTTC. Its protein is CASSVGAGGRNEQFF.